This T cell receptor (beta chain) was profiled in a study of PD-1 blockade in classical Hodgkin lymphoma. Across the study: Nivolumab was given intravenously to patients at 3 mg/kg every 2 weeks. Overall study results and limits: Repertoires differed for reasons still undefined, possibly disease activity or prior therapy. Newly diagnosed patients reportedly had lower baseline TCR diversity than healthy donors.

This CDR3 has 13 residues. The V end lost 3 bases, the J end lost 3 bases, and 8 bases lay between the germline ends. CDR1 SGHNT and CDR2 YYREEE come from the germline V gene (reference sequence). Libraries were prepared by immunoSEQ multiplex PCR; TCRdb keeps only in-frame clonotypes and omits some of them. The sample shows about 50,000 clones, under 80% of them seen only once. A remark on this clone: Its antigen is unknown.

Time point given: cycle 4 day 1 (C4D1), after 6 weeks of nivolumab. Every patient was affected by relapse after autologous stem cell transplantation, while exposure to brentuximab vedotin was not uniform. When best responses were assessed, they were complete response, partial response or progressive disease. This sequence joins TRBV5-4 and TRBJ2-3; D perhaps matches TRBD1 (5 bases). This receptor was identified in a human donor with classical Hodgkin lymphoma. Here the sequenced sample was peripheral blood mononuclear cells (PBMCs), taken before the fourth cycle of nivolumab. The DNA of the CDR3 is TGTGCCAGCAGCTCGGACATAACAGATACGCAGTATTTT. Protein: CASSSDITDTQYF.